This T cell receptor beta chain came from a study of identical twins. General study results and limits: Among monozygotic twins, out-of-frame TCR alpha sharing exceeded what models predicted.

In TCRdb, the 5' RACE reads were re-called with MiXCR into one record per CDR3 protein. In the table there are hundreds of thousands of distinct CDR3 sequences, more than 13% of which are singletons. Remarks on this clonotype: Its specificity is not known.

V lost 0 bases and J lost 0; bases outside the gene matches: 8. CDR3 length: 18 residues. In germline, CDR1 is SGHDN, CDR2 FVKESK. This chain links TRBV14 with TRBJ2-5, with 9 bases identical to TRBD2. The sample consisted of memory (CD45RO+) T cells sorted from blood. The TCR comes from a woman younger than 35 in good health. The CDR3 DNA reads TGTGCCAGCAGCCAAGATTCTAGGACTAGCGCAGACCAAGAGACCCAGTACTTC. Amino acid sequence: CASSQDSRTSADQETQYF.